This T cell receptor (beta chain) was captured by sequencing in a study of T cell responses to AZD1222 COVID-19 vaccine. As for this clone: Its antigen is unknown.

Germline CDR1 reads LGHNA; CDR2 reads YNFKEQ. The CDR3 covers 16 residues. V trimming: 0 bases; J trimming: 2 bases; junction bases outside the gene matches: 1. General study points: Donors were mostly white British, more females; clonal diversity possibly underestimated.

Profiled with immunoSEQ multiplex PCR; TCRdb holds only in-frame clones, not every one. This sample has about 120,000 clones, with about nine tenths found just once. The chain joins TRBV4-2 to TRBJ2-1; TRBD2 agrees at 10 bases. This TCR came from an adult who received the AZD1222 COVID-19 vaccine. The sample in question was peripheral blood, obtained 28 days after the second AZD1222 dose. CDR3: CASSQELAGTYNEQFF. In DNA form, the CDR3 reads TGTGCCAGCAGCCAAGAACTAGCGGGGACCTACAATGAGCAGTTCTTC.